These 10 T cell receptor beta chains were all obtained from the same sample, sequenced in a study of cytomegalovirus exposure and HLA in healthy donors. The PCR used 60 Vbeta and 13 Jbeta primers. Sequencing used immunoSEQ multiplex PCR; TCRdb keeps in-frame clones, though not all of them. Of some 170,000 clones listed, about three quarters were seen once; the top ten hold under 8%. The specimen was PBMCs. These receptor sequences come from a man aged 35 to 55 in good health and CMV-seropositive.

V gene TRBV7-2 combines with J gene TRBJ2-3, with 8 bases that match TRBD2. CDR1 SGHTA and CDR2 FQGNSA come from the germline V gene. This CDR3 region has 14 residues. V lost 4 bases and J lost 4; bases outside the gene matches: 4. CDR3 nucleotides: TGTGCCAGCAGCTCCAGGACTAGCTCAGATACGCAGTATTTT. Amino acid sequence: CASSSRTSSDTQYF.

The chain links TRBV18 to TRBJ2-1; the D gene is possibly TRBD2 (7 bases). The V gene lost 6 bases and the J gene lost 6 bases, with 15 bases spanning the gap. Looked up from germline, CDR1 is KGHSH and CDR2 is LQKENI. The CDR3 has 14 amino acids. The CDR3 DNA reads TGTGCCAGCTCCCTGGGGGGGGCGGTCAATGAGCAGTTCTTC. Its protein product is CASSLGGAVNEQFF.

In this sample, this clone turned up once. The chain is built from TRBV19 and TRBJ2-1; 7 bases agree with TRBD2. CDR1 is LNHDA, CDR2 SQIVND, per germline (reference sequence). This CDR3 region has 13 residues. Losses at the gene ends were 11 bases for V and 2 bases for J; bases not matched to a gene: 6. CDR3 protein: CASLGTTYNEQFF. The CDR3 bases are TGTGCCTCCCTTGGGACTACCTACAATGAGCAGTTCTTC.

The V call is TRBV2, the J call TRBJ1-5; 8 bases agree with TRBD1. Losses at the gene ends were 1 base for V and 4 bases for J; bases not matched to a gene: 3. This CDR3 spans 15 amino acids. From germline, CDR1 is SNHLY and CDR2 FYNNEI. The CDR3 coding sequence is TGTGCCAGCAGTGAAGGCACAGGGGGTAATCAGCCCCAGCATTTT. It specifies CASSEGTGGNQPQHF.

The gene calls are TRBV11-2 and TRBJ2-2; tentatively, D is TRBD1 (5 bases). V lost 3 bases to trimming and J lost 6 bases, with 8 bases between them. Germline assignment: CDR1 SGHAT and CDR2 FQNNGV. The CDR3 length is 13 residues. CDR3 loop: CASSFQGAGELFF. The CDR3 DNA sequence: TGTGCCAGCAGCTTTCAGGGCGCCGGGGAGCTGTTTTTT.

The V gene is TRBV10-3, the J gene TRBJ2-5, with D possibly TRBD1 on 6 matching bases. The V end was cut by 3 bases, the J end by 2 bases, with 13 bases between. The CDR3 is 15 amino acids. Looked up from germline, CDR1 is ENHRY and CDR2 is SYGVKD. The CDR3 sequence: CAISEGAGDQETQYF. Written as DNA, the CDR3 is TGTGCCATCAGTGAAGGGGCAGGGGATCAAGAGACCCAGTACTTC.

This chain connects TRBV5-8 to TRBJ2-1; D is uncertain. CDR1 and CDR2 (germline): SGHTS, YDEGEE. The CDR3 totals 12 residues. V lost 6 bases and J lost 6, with 10 bases in between. This CDR3 reads CASTHYPNEQFF. CDR3 DNA: TGTGCCAGCACACACTACCCCAATGAGCAGTTCTTC.

The chain carries TRBV6-5 and TRBJ1-2; 10 bases map to TRBD1. The ends lost 6 bases at V and 8 bases at J; junction bases unmatched: 12. Germline CDR1 is MNHEY and CDR2 is SVGAGI. This CDR3 is 15 amino acids long. In nucleotides, the CDR3 is TGTGCCAGCAGGGCCGCCGGGACAGGGGTTGGAGGCTACACCTTC. Translation: CASRAAGTGVGGYTF.

The V gene is TRBV10-3, the J gene TRBJ1-1, with 8 bases identical to TRBD1. The CDR3 spans 14 residues. Trimming at V came to 6 bases and at J to 0 bases, leaving 3 bases not matched to a gene. Germline V gene lookup returns CDR1 ENHRY and CDR2 SYGVKD. The CDR3 here is CAIRTGDVNTEAFF. The CDR3 DNA reads as TGTGCCATCAGGACAGGGGACGTGAACACTGAAGCTTTCTTT.

The V call is TRBV25-1, the J call TRBJ1-1; possibly TRBD1 for D (5 bases). Trimming left V 10 bases short and J 5 bases short, with 14 bases between. CDR1 is MGHDK, CDR2 SYGVNS, per germline. The CDR3 has 12 residues. The CDR3 loop is CATSLGGTEAFF. CDR3 bases: TGTGCCACCAGCCTTGGGGGGACTGAAGCTTTCTTT.